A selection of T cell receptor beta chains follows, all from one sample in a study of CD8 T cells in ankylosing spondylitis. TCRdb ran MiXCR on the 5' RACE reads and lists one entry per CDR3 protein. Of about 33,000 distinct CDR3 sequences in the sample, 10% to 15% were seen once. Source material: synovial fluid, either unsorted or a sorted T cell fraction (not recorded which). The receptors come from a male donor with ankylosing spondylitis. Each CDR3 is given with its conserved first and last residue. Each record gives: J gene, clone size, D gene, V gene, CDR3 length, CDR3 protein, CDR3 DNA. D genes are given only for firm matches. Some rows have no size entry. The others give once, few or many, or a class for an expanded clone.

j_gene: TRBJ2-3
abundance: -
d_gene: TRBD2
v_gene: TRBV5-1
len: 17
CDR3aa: CASSLELAGSGTDTQYF
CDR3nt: TGCGCCAGCAGCTTGGAACTAGCGGGGTCCGGCACAGATACGCAGTATTTT

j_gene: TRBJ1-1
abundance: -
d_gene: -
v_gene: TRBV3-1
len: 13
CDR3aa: CASSQDRADEAFF
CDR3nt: TGTGCCAGCAGCCAAGACAGGGCAGATGAAGCTTTCTTT

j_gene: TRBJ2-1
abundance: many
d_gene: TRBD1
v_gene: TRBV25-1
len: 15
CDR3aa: CASSPGQGVTNEQFF
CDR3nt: TGTGCCAGCAGTCCCGGACAGGGAGTGACCAATGAGCAGTTCTTC

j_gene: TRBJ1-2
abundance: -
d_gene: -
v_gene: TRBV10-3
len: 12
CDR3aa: CAIRTANYGYTF
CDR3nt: TGTGCCATCAGGACTGCTAACTATGGCTACACCTTC

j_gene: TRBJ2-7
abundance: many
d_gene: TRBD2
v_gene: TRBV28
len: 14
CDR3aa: CASSRSGSTYEQYF
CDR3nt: TGTGCCAGCAGTCGTAGCGGGAGTACCTACGAGCAGTACTTC

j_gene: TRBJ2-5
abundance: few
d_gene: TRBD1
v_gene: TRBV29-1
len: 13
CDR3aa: CSVTWTGFGTQYF
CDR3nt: TGCAGCGTTACTTGGACAGGGTTCGGGACCCAGTACTTC

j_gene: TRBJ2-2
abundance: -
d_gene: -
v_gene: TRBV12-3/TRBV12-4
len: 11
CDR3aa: CASSFDGELFF
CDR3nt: TGTGCCAGCAGTTTTGACGGGGAGCTGTTTTTT

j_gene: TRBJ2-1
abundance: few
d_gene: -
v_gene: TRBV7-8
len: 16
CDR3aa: CASSQERSSWFHEQFF
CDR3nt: TGTGCCAGCAGCCAAGAGAGGTCTAGCTGGTTTCATGAGCAGTTCTTC

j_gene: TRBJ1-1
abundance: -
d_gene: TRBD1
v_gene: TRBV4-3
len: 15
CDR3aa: CASSPRKGANTEAFF
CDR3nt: TGCGCCAGCAGCCCTCGTAAGGGGGCGAACACTGAAGCTTTCTTT

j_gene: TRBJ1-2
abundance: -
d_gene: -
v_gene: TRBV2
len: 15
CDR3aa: CAREWTAPFNYGYTF
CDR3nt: TGTGCCAGGGAATGGACAGCTCCCTTTAACTATGGCTACACCTTC

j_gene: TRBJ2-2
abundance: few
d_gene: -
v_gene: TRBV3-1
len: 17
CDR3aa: CASSQERYRVGTGELFF
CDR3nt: TGTGCCAGCAGCCAAGAACGATACAGGGTAGGCACCGGGGAGCTGTTTTTT

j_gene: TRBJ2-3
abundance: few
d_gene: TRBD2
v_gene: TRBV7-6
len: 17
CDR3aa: CASSRRPSGSLTDTQYF
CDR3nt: TGTGCCAGCAGCCGCCGGCCTAGCGGGAGTCTAACAGATACGCAGTATTTT

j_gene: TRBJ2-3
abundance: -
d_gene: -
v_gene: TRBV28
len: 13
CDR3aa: CASTHGYTDTQYF
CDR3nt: TGTGCCAGCACTCACGGATACACAGATACGCAGTATTTT

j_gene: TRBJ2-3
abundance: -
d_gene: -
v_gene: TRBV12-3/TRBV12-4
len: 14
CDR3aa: CASSFGPATDTQYF
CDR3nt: TGTGCCAGCAGTTTCGGACCAGCCACAGATACGCAGTATTTT

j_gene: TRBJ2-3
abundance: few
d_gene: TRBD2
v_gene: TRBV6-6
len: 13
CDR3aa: CASMTSGTDTQYF
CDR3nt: TGTGCCAGCATGACTAGCGGCACAGATACGCAGTATTTT

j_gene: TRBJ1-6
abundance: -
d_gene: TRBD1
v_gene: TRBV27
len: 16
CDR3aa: CASSVGTGGGLSPLHF
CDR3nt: TGTGCCAGCAGTGTCGGGACAGGGGGTGGCCTTTCACCCCTCCACTTT

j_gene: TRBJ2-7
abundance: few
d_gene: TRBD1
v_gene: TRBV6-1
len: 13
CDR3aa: CASSLGQLYEQYF
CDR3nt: TGTGCCAGCAGCCTGGGACAGCTCTACGAGCAGTACTTC

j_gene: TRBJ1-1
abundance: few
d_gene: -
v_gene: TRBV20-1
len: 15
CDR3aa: CSASIEGDGNTEAFF
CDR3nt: TGCAGTGCTTCGATCGAAGGGGATGGGAACACTGAAGCTTTCTTT

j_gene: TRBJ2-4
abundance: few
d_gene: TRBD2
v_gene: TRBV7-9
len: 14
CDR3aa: CASSPSGGGNIQYF
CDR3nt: TGTGCCAGCAGCCCCTCGGGAGGTGGGAACATTCAGTACTTC

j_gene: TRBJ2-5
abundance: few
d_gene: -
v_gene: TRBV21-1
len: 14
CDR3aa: CASSKVDSQETQYF
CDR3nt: TGTGCCAGCAGCAAAGTGGACAGCCAAGAGACCCAGTACTTC

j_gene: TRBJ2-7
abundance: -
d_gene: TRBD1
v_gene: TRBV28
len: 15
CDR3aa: CASSATGGEGYEQYF
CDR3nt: TGTGCCAGCAGTGCGACAGGGGGCGAGGGCTACGAGCAGTACTTC

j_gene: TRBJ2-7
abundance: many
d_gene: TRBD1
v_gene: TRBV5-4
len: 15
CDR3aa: CASRETGGANHEQYF
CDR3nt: TGTGCCAGCAGGGAAACAGGGGGCGCAAATCACGAGCAGTACTTC

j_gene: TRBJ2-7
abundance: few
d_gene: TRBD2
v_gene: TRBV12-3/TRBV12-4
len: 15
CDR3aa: CASSDTGLAGDEQYF
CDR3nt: TGTGCCAGCAGTGATACGGGACTAGCAGGCGACGAGCAGTACTTC

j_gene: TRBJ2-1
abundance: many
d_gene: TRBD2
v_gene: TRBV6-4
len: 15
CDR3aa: CASSGTSGGYNEQFF
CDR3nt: TGTGCCAGCAGTGGGACTAGCGGGGGTTACAATGAGCAGTTCTTC

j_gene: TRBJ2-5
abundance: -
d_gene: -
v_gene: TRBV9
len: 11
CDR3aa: CASSSSRTQYF
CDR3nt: TGTGCCAGCAGCTCCTCCCGGACCCAGTACTTC